This TCR beta chain derives from a study of human T cells and chemical hapten exposure (dated by TCRdb to the early 2020s). About the study as a whole: For sensitization, 2% DPC in acetone was applied to a roughly 2 cm by roughly 2 cm area of upper inner arm skin. About 27 alopecia patients gave blood for TCR sequencing at one to four time points (pre-sensitization, 2, 6 and 24 weeks). Patch tests used Finn chambers with 0.01% DPC on the upper back, scored after 6 days by International Contact Dermatitis Research Group standards. The mostly female patient cohort included alopecia areata with under or over 50% scalp involvement, alopecia totalis and alopecia universalis. Patient blood was sampled pre-sensitization (week 0) and at 2, 6 and about 24 weeks after DPC sensitization. Patients additionally received weekly therapeutic DPC doses to the scalp throughout the approximately 25-week study period. Libraries were pooled for sequencing, and per-sample TCR yields varied mainly because of small differences in library volumes within the pool. Peripheral blood TCR repertoire changes were tracked in vivo in alopecia patients during primary and secondary sensitization to the hapten diphenylcyclopropenone (DPC).

This clonotype was detected ten times or more. The clone's antigen remains unknown. No base quality information exists; no much larger clone differs at one position. Read against the paper, the sample's time point label means: pre-sensitization, week 0. The meaning of the sample's treatment or condition label: therapeutic diphenylcyclopropenone sensitization with weekly scalp DPC. At each patch-test visit, blood was drawn before the patch test was applied. Patients were eligible if aged 18 to 70, diagnosed with alopecia and judged suitable for DPC therapy, and pregnant patients were excluded. Total RNA was extracted from unfractionated whole blood collected in Tempus Blood RNA tubes. The method behind the library was RACE. Instrument used: NextSeq 500. During library preparation, unique molecular identifiers were attached to individual cDNA molecules so that TCRs could be counted in a quantitative, reproducible way. Each blood RNA sample was used to sequence both TCR alpha and TCR beta chains. Per the source publication's procedure: The median number of TCRs per sample was approximately 93,000, ranging from roughly 20,000 to 700,000. The Decombinator software suite was used to annotate the V, J and CDR3 of the TCR reads. To make PS versus PT1 abundance plots, every sample was subsampled to the same number of TCRs (28,000). Expanded TCRs were defined as absent before sensitization and observed at least eight times at the 2-week time point. In-frame beta chains were kept once TCRdb had trimmed the public reads at Q25 with fastp and called clones with MiXCR. Rows with one shared CDR3 protein collapse into an entry with the most common genes and DNA. Clone size and V and J calls follow TCRdb, not the original study. For this sample there are more than 300,000 distinct CDR3 sequences; roughly 4.6% appear just once. The ten largest make up 2.5% to 3% of the sample.

Overall study outcomes, separate from this receptor: Alopecia, a presumed autoimmune disease, was present in all patients, so the immune response of the patients might differ from that of healthy individuals. Repeated subsampling changed both the strength of the expansion versus patch-test correlation and the threshold at which the correlation became significant. Compared with pre-sensitization or healthy control sets, expanded TCRs formed significantly more large CDR3 similarity clusters, which is consistent with antigen-driven responses. Patch test score correlated positively with the number of PT1 expanded TCRs, reaching significance at thresholds 8, 16 and 32 but not at 4. DPC sensitization did not change how many TCRs were above 1 in 1000 frequency, and no evidence was found of alterations in global repertoire structure.

Specimen: whole blood, collected in connection with sensitization to the hapten diphenylcyclopropenone (DPC). The sequence was obtained from a woman aged 45-59 years with alopecia areata. Some clones in this sample may be carry-over from other donors' samples.

Here is the DNA: TGTCCATTCCAGGACTTCCTAGCCAAAAACATTCAGTACTTC. This yields the protein CPFQDFLAKNIQYF. The rearranged segments are TRBV7-6 and TRBJ2-4, with a weak D call of TRBD2 (5 bases match). Sequences SGHVS (CDR1) and FNYEAQ (CDR2) are obtained from the germline V gene. The CDR3 sequence holds 14 residues, the cysteine and phenylalanine included. Only CDR3 DNA is held: 42 bases, read in frame from base 1.